Given below is one T cell receptor beta chain in context. No antigen is known for it. This sample was taken from a study of shared clonotypes between healthy human individuals. General observations from the study: The genetic and exposure-history diversity represented was limited by few donors. It was expected that sequencing depth would affect clonotype sharing among donors.

The authors split each subset's genomic DNA evenly across several immunoSEQ plates. The method was immunoSEQ multiplex PCR; TCRdb's version includes in-frame clones alone and lacks a portion of them. Of about 87,000 clones in the sample, roughly 50% were seen once. Nashville, Tennessee was home to all donors, each a Caucasian adult. Germline loops: CDR1 ENHRY, CDR2 SYGVKD. V was cut by 5 bases and J by 8 bases, with 19 bases left in between. The length of the CDR3 is 14 residues. The origin of this receptor is a woman between 40 and 50 years old in good health. Some clones in this sample may be carry-over from other donors' samples. The gene calls are TRBV10-3 and TRBJ2-7; D unresolved. The material sequenced was PBMCs. The CDR3 bases are TGTGCCATCAGTCCTCCCCTAGAGGCGGCTCAGCAGTACTTC. Protein sequence: CAISPPLEAAQQYF.